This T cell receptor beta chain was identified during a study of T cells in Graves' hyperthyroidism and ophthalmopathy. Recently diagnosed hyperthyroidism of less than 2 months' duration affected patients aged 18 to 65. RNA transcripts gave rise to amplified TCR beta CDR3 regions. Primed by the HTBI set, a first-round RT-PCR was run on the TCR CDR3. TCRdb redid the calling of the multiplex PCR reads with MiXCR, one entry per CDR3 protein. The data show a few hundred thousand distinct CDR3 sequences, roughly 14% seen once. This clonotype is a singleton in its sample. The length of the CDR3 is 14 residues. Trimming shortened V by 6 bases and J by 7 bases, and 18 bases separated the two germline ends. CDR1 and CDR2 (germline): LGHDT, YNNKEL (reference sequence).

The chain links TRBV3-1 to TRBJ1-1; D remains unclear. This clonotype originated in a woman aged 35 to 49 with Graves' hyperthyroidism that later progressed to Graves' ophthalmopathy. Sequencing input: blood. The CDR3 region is CASSYSLASREAFF. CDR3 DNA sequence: TGTGCCAGCAGTTACTCATTGGCCAGTCGTGAAGCTTTCTTT.